This entry lists 28 T cell receptor beta chains sequenced from one sample in a study of regulatory T cells in long-lasting Graves disease. Construction of TCR beta libraries relied on iRepertoire HTBI primers and on Arm-PCR targeting CDR3 regions. TCRdb recomputed calls from the multiplex PCR reads with MiXCR, one row per CDR3 protein. The top ten hold more than 15% of the sample, which has around 460,000 distinct CDR3 sequences, 12% to 15% seen once. Time point specified: newly diagnosed GD, antithyroid drugs for less than 3 months. There was RNA extracted from PBMCs, and the TCR library was made from it. This sample was shared with a second study, whose subject was T cells in Graves' hyperthyroidism and ophthalmopathy.

Sequences were derived from peripheral blood mononuclear cells (PBMCs), sampled at new diagnosis, from a patient treated with antithyroid drugs. The receptors shown here come from a woman aged 50 to 65 with Graves disease.

This clonotype occurred many times. V usage is TRBV5-1 and J usage is TRBJ2-1, with D hard to call. This CDR3 is 13 amino acids long. Germline V gene sequence: CDR1 SGHRS, CDR2 YFSETQ. V dropped 0 bases and J dropped 10 bases, with 11 bases sitting between them. The DNA for the CDR3 is TGCGCCAGCAGCTTGGACAGAACGTCGGAGCAGTTCTTC. It translates to CASSLDRTSEQFF.

The genes are TRBV9 and TRBJ2-2, with D perhaps TRBD2 (6 bases). The CDR3 runs to 13 residues. V was clipped by 3 bases and J by 7 bases, with 10 bases between them. Germline V gene data show CDR1 as SGDLS and CDR2 as YYNGEE. Here the CDR3 reads CASSATSSGELFF. Here the CDR3 DNA reads TGTGCCAGCAGCGCCACTAGCAGCGGGGAGCTGTTTTTT.

This clonotype was picked up many times. The chain carries TRBV18 and TRBJ1-5; no clear D gene. The germline V gene has CDR1 KGHSH and CDR2 LQKENI. V lost 3 bases to trimming and J lost 2 bases, with 14 bases between them. There are 16 residues in the CDR3. CDR3 nucleotides: TGTGCCAGCTCACCGGGCAGAATTGTACGCAATCAGCCCCAGCATTTT. Translating gives CASSPGRIVRNQPQHF.

This clonotype was detected many times. The chain employs TRBV28 and TRBJ2-3, with unresolved D. The germline CDR1 and CDR2 sequences are MDHEN and SYDVKM. Between the trimmed V and J ends, which lost 4 bases and 1 base, there was a span of 12 bases. This CDR3 has 15 residues. Here the CDR3 reads CASSSSTKGTDTQYF. The CDR3 region has the DNA TGTGCCAGCAGTTCCAGCACTAAGGGCACAGATACGCAGTATTTT.

This clonotype was counted a few times. A much larger clone differs from this one at a single base, so this may be a read error. This chain links TRBV11-2 with TRBJ2-7; tentative D call: TRBD1 (6 bases). This CDR3 comprises 14 residues. The V gene's germline CDR1 is SGHAT and CDR2 FQNNGV. For the CDR3, the DNA is TGTGCCAGCCGCTTAGTTGGGACACACTACGAGCAGTACTTC. Translation gives CASRLVGTHYEQYF. Using reference TRBV11-2 and TRBJ2-7 for the parts outside the CDR3, the full variable domain is EAGVAQSPRYKIIEKRQSVAFWCNPISGHATLYWYQQILGQGPKLLIQFQNNGVVDDSQLPKDRFSAERLKGVDSTLKIQPAKLEDSAVYLCASRLVGTHYEQYFGPGTRLTVT.

This clonotype was seen repeatedly, ten times or more. The genes are TRBV6-5 and TRBJ2-7, with 10 bases identical to TRBD1. J gave up 5 bases and V 0 bases, and 1 base lay outside the gene matches. The CDR3 consists of 14 residues. CDR1 is MNHEY and CDR2 is SVGAGI in the germline V gene. CDR3 nucleotides: TGTGCCAGCAGTTACTCGGGACAGGGGAACGAGCAGTACTTC. The encoded protein is CASSYSGQGNEQYF.

The table lists this clonotype with many counts. The J gene is TRBJ2-3, the V gene TRBV20-1; possible D gene TRBD2, 6 bases. The CDR3 covers 17 residues. V gave up 0 bases and J gave up 2 bases, with 18 bases separating them. Germline V lookup: CDR1 DFQATT, CDR2 SNEGSKA (reference sequence). The CDR3 DNA sequence: TGCAGTGCTAGAGAACTCCGAGCCGGGACTTTCACAGATACGCAGTATTTT. Its protein is CSARELRAGTFTDTQYF.

This clonotype was seen many times. The chain has TRBV6-1 and TRBJ2-1; D may be TRBD1 or TRBD2 (6 bases each). V was trimmed by 5 bases and J by 4 bases, leaving 18 bases between them. Germline assignment: CDR1 MNHNS and CDR2 SASEGT. The CDR3 sequence is 16 residues long. The CDR3 bases are TGTGCCAGCAGTCAAGATACGGGGGCACTTTACAATGAGCAGTTCTTC. It yields the protein CASSQDTGALYNEQFF.

This clonotype has a count of ten or more. The chain employs TRBV5-1 and TRBJ1-1; D possibly corresponds to TRBD1 (6 bases). Germline values: CDR1 SGHRS, CDR2 YFSETQ. The CDR3 has 16 amino acids. V lost 0 bases to trimming and J lost 1 base, with 13 bases between them. The CDR3 here is CASSLANGGWNTEAFF. DNA of the CDR3: TGCGCCAGCAGCTTGGCCAATGGGGGCTGGAACACTGAAGCTTTCTTT.

This clonotype was recorded a few times. This may come from a read error, since a much larger clone is one base off. V usage is TRBV2 and J usage is TRBJ2-1, with 11 bases aligning to TRBD2. The CDR3 covers 14 residues. The trim removed 7 bases at V and 10 bases at J, leaving 9 bases unmatched. Per the germline V gene, CDR1 is SNHLY and CDR2 is FYNNEI. CDR3 sequence reads: CASNTGTSGPEQFF. DNA for the CDR3: TGTGCCAGCAACACCGGGACTAGCGGACCCGAGCAGTTCTTC.

Regarding this clonotype: It may be a read error: a sequence one base away is much more abundant. The chain uses TRBV6-1 and TRBJ2-1; 11 bases align to TRBD2. The CDR3 spans 15 residues. The germline CDR1 and CDR2 sequences are MNHNS and SASEGT. CDR3 in DNA: TGTGCCAACAGTCCCGGGACTAGCGGAAACAATGAGCAGTTCTTC. The encoded protein is CANSPGTSGNNEQFF.

Points on this clonotype: A much larger clone sits a single nucleotide away, making a read error possible. CDR3 DNA: TGTGCCAGCAGCATAAGACTAGCGGGAAACACCGGGGAGCCGTTTTTT. Protein product: CASSIRLAGNTGEPFF. The genes are TRBV10-3 and TRBJ2-2; 11 bases agree with TRBD2. This CDR3 is built from 16 residues. CDR1 and CDR2 (germline): ENHRY, SYGVKD.

This clonotype appeared once. Just one base apart from a much larger clone, this may be a read error. The chain recombines TRBV7-3 with TRBJ2-5; possible D gene TRBD2, 5 bases. CDR3 length: 15 residues. From germline, CDR1 is SGHTA and CDR2 FQGTGA. With 5 bases removed from V and 2 bases from J, the gap between germline ends came to 15 bases. CDR3 protein: CASSPHSRRQETQYF. The CDR3 DNA sequence: TGTGCCAGCAGCCCCCATAGCAGGAGGCAAGAGACCCAGTACTTC.

This clonotype was seen repeatedly, ten times or more. The chain joins TRBV7-9 to TRBJ2-2; D unclear. CDR1 SEHNR and CDR2 FQNEAQ come from the germline V gene (reference sequence). V was trimmed by 5 bases and J by 4 bases, leaving 11 bases between them. The CDR3 sequence is 14 residues long. The CDR3 region has the DNA TGTGCCAGCAGCCCGACCGGCGGCACCGGGGAGCTGTTTTTT. It yields the protein CASSPTGGTGELFF.

V gene TRBV28 combines with J gene TRBJ2-7; tentative D call: TRBD2 (5 bases). This CDR3 region has 15 residues. The germline V gene encodes CDR1 MDHEN and CDR2 SYDVKM. V was clipped by 5 bases and J by 1 base, with 15 bases between them. The CDR3 DNA is TGTGCCAGCAGTCTCGGAACGGGGAAGTCCTACGAGCAGTACTTC. It encodes CASSLGTGKSYEQYF.

This clonotype appeared a few times. The chain recombines TRBV28 with TRBJ1-6; no definite D call. The CDR3 spans 12 residues. V was clipped by 4 bases and J by 10 bases, with 8 bases between them. Germline lookup yields CDR1 MDHEN and CDR2 SYDVKM. CDR3 protein: CASSSRRSPLHF. The DNA of the CDR3 is TGTGCCAGCAGTTCCCGACGGTCACCCCTCCACTTT.

This clonotype was counted many times. The J gene is TRBJ2-4, the V gene TRBV2, with 9 bases identical to TRBD1. Germline lookup yields CDR1 SNHLY and CDR2 FYNNEI. V lost 5 bases, J lost 4 bases, and 6 bases stayed unmatched. The CDR3 spans 15 residues. CDR3 nucleotides: TGTGCCAGCAGTTCCGGGACAGGGATTAAAAACATTCAGTACTTC. Amino acid sequence: CASSSGTGIKNIQYF. Based on the CDR3 plus reference TRBV2 and TRBJ2-4, the full variable domain is EPEVTQTPSHQVTQMGQEVILRCVPISNHLYFYWYRQILGQKVEFLVSFYNNEISEKSEIFDDQFSVERPDGSNFTLKIRSTKLEDSAMYFCASSSGTGIKNIQYFGAGTRLSVL.

At least ten counts were recorded for this clonotype. The chain has TRBV11-3 and TRBJ1-5, with no clear D. CDR3 length: 12 amino acids. The germline V and J ends were trimmed by 3 bases and 5 bases, with 5 bases remaining between them. From germline, CDR1 is SGHNT and CDR2 YENEEA. The CDR3 DNA reads as TGTGCCAGCAGCTTCAACGATCAGCCCCAGCATTTT. This sequence encodes CASSFNDQPQHF.

As concerns this clonotype: A much larger clone differs from this one at a single base, so this may be a read error. The CDR3 coding sequence is TGTGCCTGGAGTAAAGCGGGAGGGTACAATGAGCAGCTCTTC. Residues: CAWSKAGGYNEQLF. The V call is TRBV30, the J call TRBJ2-1, with TRBD2 matching 10 bases. Germline V gene lookup returns CDR1 GTSNPN and CDR2 SVGIG (reference sequence). The CDR3 spans 14 residues.

In its sample, this clonotype was seen a few times. The chain uses TRBV20-1 and TRBJ2-4; the match to TRBD2 covers 8 bases. Trimming at V came to 7 bases and at J to 6 bases, leaving 11 bases not matched to a gene. The CDR3 length is 14 residues. CDR1 and CDR2 from the germline V gene are DFQATT and SNEGSKA (reference sequence). CDR3 region: CSGENVRGGNIQYF. CDR3 DNA: TGCAGTGGAGAAAATGTACGGGGGGGAAACATTCAGTACTTC.

The CDR3: CASSPATVQETQYF. DNA of the CDR3: TGTGCCAGCAGCCCAGCGACAGTCCAAGAGACCCAGTACTTC. The chain carries TRBV4-2 and TRBJ2-5, with a possible D match to TRBD1 (5 bases). Germline loops: CDR1 LGHNA, CDR2 YNFKEQ. V was shortened by 4 bases and J by 1 base, with 10 bases between the two germline ends. The CDR3 has 14 amino acids.

This clonotype was observed at least ten times. The J gene is TRBJ2-7, the V gene TRBV11-2; maybe TRBD2 (6 bases). Per germline, CDR1 SGHAT and CDR2 FQNNGV. V was pared by 5 bases and J by 2 bases, with 10 bases between. This CDR3 contains 13 residues. CDR3 in DNA: TGTGCCAGCAGCCAGGGACTGCCCTACGAGCAGTACTTC. Residues: CASSQGLPYEQYF.

This clonotype was detected ten times or more. The rearrangement uses TRBV12-3 or TRBV12-4 and TRBJ1-1, with a tentative D call TRBD1 (6 bases). The CDR3 is 13 residues long. Trimming removed 8 bases at V and 6 bases at J, with 16 bases between. The CDR3 is CASGGSGEAEAFF. The CDR3, as DNA: TGTGCCAGCGGGGGATCAGGGGAAGCTGAAGCTTTCTTT.

This clonotype has a count of ten or more. Written as DNA, the CDR3 is TGTGCCAGCAGCGTAGGAAAGATGAACACTGAAGCTTTCTTT. Its translation: CASSVGKMNTEAFF. This rearrangement joins TRBV9 to TRBJ1-1; D gene uncertain. CDR1 is SGDLS, CDR2 YYNGEE, per germline. With 0 bases removed from V and 0 bases from J, the gap between germline ends came to 6 bases. The CDR3 runs to 14 residues.

This sequence joins TRBV30 and TRBJ2-1; D remains ambiguous. The CDR3 has 13 amino acids. V lost 6 bases and J 4 bases, leaving 13 bases between the germline ends. Per the germline V gene, CDR1 is GTSNPN and CDR2 is SVGIG (reference sequence). The CDR3 loop is CACRASPYNEQFF. In DNA, the CDR3 is TGTGCCTGCCGGGCTAGTCCGTACAATGAGCAGTTCTTC.

J is TRBJ2-1 and V is TRBV3-1; TRBD2 matches 12 bases. The junction had 7 bases not matched to a gene; V was cut back by 8 bases and J by 2 bases. The CDR3 totals 16 residues. Germline CDR1 LGHDT, CDR2 YNNKEL (reference sequence). The CDR3 reads CASSPSGRVAYNEQFF. The CDR3 DNA is TGTGCCAGCTCACCTAGCGGGAGGGTCGCCTACAATGAGCAGTTCTTC.

The chain couples TRBV6-2 or TRBV6-3 to TRBJ1-6; no firm D call. Deletions cut 5 bases from V and 2 bases from J, with 10 bases between. This CDR3 has 15 amino acids. Germline lookup yields CDR1 MNHEY and CDR2 SVGEGT. This chain's CDR3 is CASSPTQAYNSPLHF. DNA of the CDR3: TGTGCCAGCAGTCCAACGCAGGCCTATAATTCACCCCTCCACTTT.

This clonotype occurred a few times. The V call is TRBV25-1, the J call TRBJ1-1, with no clear D. This CDR3 is built from 12 residues. Germline lookup yields CDR1 MGHDK and CDR2 SYGVNS. The ends were cut back, 8 bases at V and 1 base at J, with 8 bases in the middle. CDR3 amino acids: CASDSENTEAFF. The CDR3 DNA is TGTGCCAGCGACTCAGAGAACACTGAAGCTTTCTTT. Full variable domain (outside the CDR3, taken from reference TRBV25-1 and TRBJ1-1): EADIYQTPRYLVIGTGKKITLECSQTMGHDKMYWYQQDPGMELHLIHYSYGVNSTEKGDLSSESTVSRIRTEHFPLTLESARPSHTSQYLCASDSENTEAFFGQGTRLTVV.